Following are 10 T cell receptor beta chains from one sample sequenced in a study of cytomegalovirus exposure and HLA in healthy donors. PCR involved 60 Vbeta and 13 Jbeta primers. Clones were sequenced by immunoSEQ multiplex PCR, and TCRdb holds only the in-frame ones, with some missing. The data contain about 98,000 clones, about 76% of them singletons. Specimen: PBMCs. All receptors derive from a human donor in good health.

The rearrangement joins TRBV10-3 to TRBJ2-5; maybe TRBD2 (5 bases). Trimming took off 11 bases at V and 2 bases at J, with 18 bases between the two ends. CDR1 is ENHRY and CDR2 is SYGVKD in the germline V gene. The CDR3 extends over 14 amino acids. Written as DNA, the CDR3 is TGTGCCGCCGCGCGGGCTGATGCACAAGAGACCCAGTACTTC. As protein: CAAARADAQETQYF.

V and J are TRBV18 and TRBJ2-3, with no clear D. This CDR3 has 13 residues. Trimming pared 2 bases from V and 2 bases from J, leaving 5 bases between. Germline CDR1 is KGHSH and CDR2 is LQKENI. The CDR3 region has the DNA TGTGCCAGCTCACCAGGGCACACAGATACGCAGTATTTT. Its translation: CASSPGHTDTQYF.

The gene calls are TRBV29-1 and TRBJ1-4; 7 bases align to TRBD1. This CDR3 has 15 residues. Germline V gene sequence: CDR1 SQVTM, CDR2 ANQGSEA. With V trimmed by 7 bases and J by 4 bases, 12 bases remained unmatched. The CDR3 spells CSASTGTAINEKLFF. CDR3 in DNA: TGCAGCGCCTCGACAGGGACGGCGATTAATGAAAAACTGTTTTTT.

This chain links TRBV15 with TRBJ1-2; D remains unclear. Deletions cut 2 bases from V and 8 bases from J, with 18 bases between. The germline V gene encodes CDR1 LNHNV and CDR2 YYDKDF (reference sequence). CDR3 length: 15 residues. CDR3 protein: CATSRRTLTEAGYTF. CDR3 coding DNA: TGTGCCACCAGCAGAAGAACTTTGACCGAGGCAGGCTACACCTTC. The entire variable domain, with the rest obtained from reference TRBV15 and TRBJ1-2, is as follows: DAMVIQNPRYQVTQFGKPVTLSCSQTLNHNVMYWYQQKSSQAPKLLFHYYDKDFNNEADTPDNFQSRRPNTSFCFLDIRSPGLGDTAMYLCATSRRTLTEAGYTFGSGTRLTVV.

The chain's CDR3 is CASSGQASNQPQHF. The CDR3 DNA sequence: TGTGCCAGCAGCGGACAGGCTAGCAATCAGCCCCAGCATTTT. V usage is TRBV2 and J usage is TRBJ1-5; 7 positions match TRBD1. Germline CDR1 reads SNHLY; CDR2 reads FYNNEI. CDR3 size: 14 residues. V dropped 6 bases and J dropped 0; count of bases not matched to a gene: 2.

CDR3 DNA: TGCAGCGTTGCGCCCGGACTAGCAGCTGAGCAGTTCTTC. Protein sequence: CSVAPGLAAEQFF. The chain employs TRBV29-1 and TRBJ2-1; 8 bases align to TRBD2. V shed 4 bases, J shed 9 bases, and the junction held 8 bases outside the gene matches. CDR1 SQVTM and CDR2 ANQGSEA come from the germline V gene. The CDR3 has 13 amino acids.

The rearrangement links TRBV30 to TRBJ2-3, with 7 bases matching TRBD2. The germline V gene encodes CDR1 GTSNPN and CDR2 SVGIG (reference sequence). Trimming took 1 base from V and 7 from J; bases not matched to a gene: 11. The CDR3 contains 15 residues. The CDR3 sequence: CAWSEGREARYTQYF. The CDR3 nucleotides read TGTGCCTGGAGTGAAGGACGGGAGGCGCGGTATACGCAGTATTTT.

This sequence joins TRBV11-2 and TRBJ1-1; TRBD1 is a possible D gene (5 bases). Trimming took off 3 bases at V and 5 bases at J, with 13 bases between the two ends. From germline, CDR1 is SGHAT and CDR2 FQNNGV. This CDR3 comprises 14 residues. This chain's CDR3 is CASSLGGGGTEAFF. CDR3 DNA: TGTGCCAGCAGCTTGGGCGGGGGGGGGACTGAAGCTTTCTTT.

J is TRBJ2-1 and V is TRBV6-1, with D perhaps TRBD2 (5 bases). There are 14 residues in the CDR3. Germline loops: CDR1 MNHNS, CDR2 SASEGT. V was shortened by 1 base and J by 5 bases, with 9 bases between the two germline ends. The CDR3 sequence is CASSEGDGDNEQFF. The DNA for the CDR3 is TGTGCCAGCAGTGAAGGAGACGGGGACAATGAGCAGTTCTTC.

The gene calls are TRBV11-3 and TRBJ2-3; 12 bases map to TRBD2. V lost 4 bases, J lost 0 bases, and 5 bases stayed unmatched. Germline V gives CDR1 SGHNT, CDR2 YENEEA. The CDR3 loop spans 17 amino acids. CDR3 amino acids: CASSSGLAGYSTDTQYF. The CDR3 DNA reads as TGTGCCAGCAGCTCCGGACTAGCGGGGTACAGCACAGATACGCAGTATTTT.